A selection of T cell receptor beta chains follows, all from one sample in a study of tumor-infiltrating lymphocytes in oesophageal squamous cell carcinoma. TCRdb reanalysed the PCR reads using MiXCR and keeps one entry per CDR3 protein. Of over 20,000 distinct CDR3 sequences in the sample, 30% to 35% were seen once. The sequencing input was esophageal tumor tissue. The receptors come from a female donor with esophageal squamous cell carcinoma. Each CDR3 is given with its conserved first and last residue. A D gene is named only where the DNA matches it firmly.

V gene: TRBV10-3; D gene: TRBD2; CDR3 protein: CAISESRGGSETQYF
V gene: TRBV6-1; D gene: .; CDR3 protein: CASSEYNRQETQYF
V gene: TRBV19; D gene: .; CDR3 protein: CASIPGQKNTEAFF
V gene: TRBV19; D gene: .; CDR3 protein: CASSIVWSKETQYF
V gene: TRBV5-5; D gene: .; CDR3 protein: CASSLSGSGNTIYF
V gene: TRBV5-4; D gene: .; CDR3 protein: CASSLAQSNQPQHF
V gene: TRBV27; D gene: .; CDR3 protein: CASRRAGTDTQYF
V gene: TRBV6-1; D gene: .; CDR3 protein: CASSEWGGDQPQHF
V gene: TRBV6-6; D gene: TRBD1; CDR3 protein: CASSYRGTGNTGELFF
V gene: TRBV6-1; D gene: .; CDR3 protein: CASSFWPTYEQYF
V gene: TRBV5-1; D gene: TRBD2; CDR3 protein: CASGLTLASGELFF
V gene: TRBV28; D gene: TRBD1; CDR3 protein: CASSETGTGRYGYTF
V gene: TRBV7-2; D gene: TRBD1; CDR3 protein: CASSFGTAEQFF
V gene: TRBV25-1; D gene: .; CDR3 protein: CASSRRQGEDEQYF
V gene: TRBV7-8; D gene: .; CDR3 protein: CASSDRGVGVVGKNTEAFF
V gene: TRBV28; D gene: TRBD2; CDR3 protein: CASTGTSSSTDTQYF
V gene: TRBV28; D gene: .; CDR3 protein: CASSFRGSYNSPLHF
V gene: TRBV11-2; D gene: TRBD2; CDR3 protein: CASRPSGLAGGLHDTQYF
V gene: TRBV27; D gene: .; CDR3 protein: CASSLGGREGQPQHF
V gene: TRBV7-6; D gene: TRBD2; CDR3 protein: CASSSRLAGNEQFF
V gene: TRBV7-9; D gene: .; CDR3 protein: CASSLSPSGLSYNEQFF
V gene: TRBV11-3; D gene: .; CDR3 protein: CASSPRQYEQYF
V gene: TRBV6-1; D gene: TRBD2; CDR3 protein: CASSGTSGFNDPYEQYF
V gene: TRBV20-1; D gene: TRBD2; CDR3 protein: CSARDPGLAGGAFF
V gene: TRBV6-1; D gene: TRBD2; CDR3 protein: CASGTSGRVWGTGELYF
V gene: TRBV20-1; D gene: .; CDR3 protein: CSARDLNTGELFF
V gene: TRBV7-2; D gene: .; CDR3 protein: CASSSQHTNSGRNIQYF
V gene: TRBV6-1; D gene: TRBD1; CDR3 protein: CASSLTGGGAEQFF
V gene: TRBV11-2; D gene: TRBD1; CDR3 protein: CASSFLGQGVHNSPLHF
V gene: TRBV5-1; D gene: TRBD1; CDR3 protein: CASSSRQGNYEQYF
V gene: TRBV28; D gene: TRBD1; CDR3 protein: CASSPGGQETQYF
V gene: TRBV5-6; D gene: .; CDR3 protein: CASSLGGSYNSPLHF
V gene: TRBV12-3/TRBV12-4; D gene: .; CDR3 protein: CASSLEGIQPQHF
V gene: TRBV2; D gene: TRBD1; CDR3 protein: CASRTGSGYGYTF
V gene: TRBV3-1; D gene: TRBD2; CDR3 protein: CASSFLAGGRDTQYF
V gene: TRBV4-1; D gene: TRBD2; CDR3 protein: CASSLPGTMVEQYF
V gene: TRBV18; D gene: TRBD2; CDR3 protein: CASSRGLADYNEQFF
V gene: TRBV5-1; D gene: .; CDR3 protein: CASSLVVAGKGDNEQFF
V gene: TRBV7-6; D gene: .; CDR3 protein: CASSLDSRGEQFF
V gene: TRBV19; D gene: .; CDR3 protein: CASSTRGTDTQYF